The clone carrying this T cell receptor (beta chain) was seen a few times. What it binds is not known. The data are from a study of response to subunit inactivated influenza vaccine. Study-wide results and limits: A suggestion made by the authors is that each seasonal influenza vaccination recruits few new T cells.

TCRdb ran MiXCR on the RT-PCR reads and lists one entry per CDR3 protein. The table lists hundreds of thousands of distinct CDR3 sequences, less than 20% of them singletons. This receptor was taken from a man aged 50 to 60 who received an inactivated influenza vaccine. Sequenced here: PBMCs from blood, sampled approximately 12 days after vaccination.

This CDR3 is CASSLAFQGARTGELFF. CDR3 sequence (DNA): TGTGCCAGCAGCTTGGCCTTCCAGGGGGCACGCACCGGGGAGCTGTTTTTT. The V gene is TRBV5-5, the J gene TRBJ2-2; TRBD1 agrees at 8 bases. The germline gives CDR1 SGHKS, CDR2 YYEKEE (reference sequence). This CDR3 is built from 17 residues. With 0 bases clipped from V and 4 bases from J, the junction kept 8 bases outside the gene matches.